This T cell receptor beta chain was obtained from a study of glioma-infiltrating T cells. As concerns this clonotype: Its antigen remains unknown.

Using RNA template, CDR3s of TCR alpha and beta were amplified with iRepertoire arm-PCR. TCRdb re-called the multiplex PCR reads with MiXCR, one entry per CDR3 protein. This table holds more than 100,000 distinct CDR3 sequences, 25% to 35% found once. Overall study findings and caveats: Non-neoplastic patients had below-expected tissue-blood divergence, while all gliomas exceeded expectation.

This clonotype originated in a human donor with low-grade glioma or glioblastoma, undergoing nonglioma brain surgery, or in good health (not recorded which). Sequencing was carried out using glioma tissue, nonneoplastic brain tissue, or PBMCs (not recorded which).

The CDR3 here is CSASSRRTPSEQYF. CDR3 coding DNA: TGCAGTGCTAGTTCAAGACGGACCCCCTCCGAGCAGTACTTC. The J gene is TRBJ2-7, the V gene TRBV20-1; D is uncertain. The CDR3 length is 14 residues. CDR1 is DFQATT, CDR2 SNEGSKA, per germline (reference sequence). V was pared by 3 bases and J by 6 bases, with 18 bases between.